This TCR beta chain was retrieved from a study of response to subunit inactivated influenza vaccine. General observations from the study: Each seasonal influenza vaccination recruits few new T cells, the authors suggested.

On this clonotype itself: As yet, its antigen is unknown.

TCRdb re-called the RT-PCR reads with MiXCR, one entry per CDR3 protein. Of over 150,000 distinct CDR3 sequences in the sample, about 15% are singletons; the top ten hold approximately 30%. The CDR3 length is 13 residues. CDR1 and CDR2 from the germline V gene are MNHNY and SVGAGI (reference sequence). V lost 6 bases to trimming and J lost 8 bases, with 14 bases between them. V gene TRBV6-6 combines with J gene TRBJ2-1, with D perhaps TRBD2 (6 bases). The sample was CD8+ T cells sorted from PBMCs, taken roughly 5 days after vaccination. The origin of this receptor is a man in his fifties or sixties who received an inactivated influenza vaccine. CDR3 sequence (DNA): TGTGCCAGCAGAACGGGGGTCCAATATGAGCAGTTCTTC. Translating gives CASRTGVQYEQFF.